The table lists the clone carrying this T cell receptor beta chain with a few counts. Its antigen is currently unknown. A much larger clone lies one base from this, so it may be a read error. The template was RNA from unsorted bulk tissue. These data belong to a study of tumor and adjacent non-tumor tissue in lung cancer. Findings and caveats of the study: In normal lung, the top 100 clones were significantly more dominant than in tumor.

A modified ARM-PCR protocol with three rounds of nested PCR amplified TCRbeta. TCRdb independently ran MiXCR on the multiplex PCR reads; one entry per CDR3 protein. Of 200,000 to 250,000 distinct CDR3 sequences in the sample, less than 80% were seen once. The V gene's germline CDR1 is MNHEY and CDR2 SVGEGT. This CDR3 contains 15 residues. This sequence joins TRBV6-2 or TRBV6-3 and TRBJ2-7; 11 bases are a match to TRBD2. The sequenced sample was lung tumor tissue. This clonotype originated in a man aged 55-75 years with non-small cell lung cancer. The DNA of the CDR3 is TGTGCCAGCGGATCTAGCGGGGGGAGCTCCTACGATCAGTACTTC. Its protein product is CASGSSGGSSYDQYF.